The rows below give T cell receptor beta chains drawn from one sample of a study of T cell responses to AZD1222 COVID-19 vaccine. Generated by immunoSEQ multiplex PCR, the TCRdb table keeps only in-frame clones and is missing some. The sample lists more than 150,000 clones; about nine tenths were seen once. The sequenced sample was peripheral blood, obtained on day 0 of AZD1222 vaccination. These receptors were collected from an adult in good health. The CDR3 runs from the conserved cysteine through the conserved F or W. The D gene is left open where the match is weak.

D	V	length	CDR3
TRBD1	TRBV29-1	14	CSVGTGTGVTEAFF
NA	TRBV29-1	13	CSVDLVAEETQYF
NA	TRBV28	16	CASSLLSIRLNSPLHF
NA	TRBV24-1	15	CATSDLGTEKETQYF
TRBD1	TRBV5-8	17	CASSTGTEIDSNQPQHF
TRBD1	TRBV19	13	CASRDSEFYGYTF
TRBD1	TRBV3-1/TRBV3-2	19	CASSQDQVLQGAVDYGYTF
TRBD1	TRBV28	17	CASSLMAGGVSAYGYTF
NA	TRBV7-3	16	CASSPRGAGVTDTQYF
TRBD1	TRBV27	15	CASSRDRPSYNEQFF
NA	TRBV10-3	12	CAISVANYGYTF
NA	TRBV6-5	15	CASSYSPWRVNEQYF
NA	TRBV6-1	14	CASSEDTGLQPQHF
TRBD2	TRBV23-1	15	CASSVAGGPVGELFF
NA	TRBV27	14	CASSLWGSGQPQHF
NA	TRBV14	11	CASSQVGTQYF
NA	TRBV6-5	14	CASSVLGADQPQHF
NA	TRBV4-2	18	CASSPLVGAWGFTDTQYF
TRBD1	TRBV28	16	CASRTQGVPSYNEQFF
TRBD1	TRBV2	16	CASRSDRGSYNSPLHF
NA	TRBV5-1	13	CASSLDGDNEQFF
NA	TRBV6-5	16	CASNYSRRVVRTEAFF
TRBD2	TRBV9	17	CASSVKGTSGTSDTQYF
TRBD2	TRBV2	16	CASSEEQREGRDTQYF
NA	TRBV6-2/TRBV6-3	12	CASSYARGEQFF
TRBD2	TRBV7-9	15	CASTPTGLAGDEQFF
NA	TRBV5-5	14	CASSLRLSTDTQYF
TRBD2	TRBV19	14	CASNSGTSKGEQFF
NA	TRBV2	12	CASRDPYYEQYF